This T cell receptor (beta chain) is from a study of naive and memory T cell subsets. CDR1 is LGHNA and CDR2 is YNFKEQ in the germline V gene. Trimming cost V 0 bases and J 2 bases; bases outside gene matches: 3. This CDR3 has 16 amino acids. This clonotype occurred a few times. The antigen remains undetermined. Cells stained for CD3, CD4, CD8, CD45RA and CD27 were sorted into four subsets. The study, taken as a whole, reports: Possibly reflecting memory cells re-expressing CD45RA, a few larger clonotypes occurred in naive repertoires, especially CD8. A clonotype means one alpha or beta sequence, not an alpha/beta pair.

Two oligonucleotides, mixed equimolar, formed the beta constant-region primer covering TRBC1 and TRBC2. Nested alpha and beta constant-region primers with the SP2 primer drove four PCR rounds on ligated cDNA. The cDNA 3' end received a ligated single-stranded oligonucleotide carrying the SP2 primer and a 12-nucleotide UMI. One entry per CDR3 protein, called by TCRdb with MiXCR from the UMI-ligation and nested PCR reads. The sample yields about 82,000 distinct CDR3 sequences, 9% seen once. Input material: naive CD8+ T cells from blood. The V and J genes are TRBV4-2 and TRBJ2-7, with 11 bases identical to TRBD2. The sequence came from a human donor in good health. CDR3 in amino acids: CASSQDGTSGTYEQYF. For the CDR3, the DNA is TGTGCCAGCAGCCAAGATGGGACTAGCGGTACCTACGAGCAGTACTTC.